The text below deals with one T cell receptor beta chain. This entry comes from a study of shared clonotypes between healthy human individuals. Study as a whole: There were three CD4 naive, three CD4 memory, two CD8 naive and one CD8 memory plates per donor.

Using immunoSEQ multiplex PCR, the repertoire was profiled, and TCRdb retains in-frame clones only, with some absent. The sample lists 2 million to 3 million clones; approximately 94% were seen once. The sequenced sample consisted of naive CD4+ T cells from PBMCs. This sample's subset: CD45RA+ positively selected. The receptor's source is a young man in good health. Some clones in this sample may be carry-over from other donors' samples.

CDR3 sequence reads: CASSLALGYSYEQYF. CDR3 coding DNA: TGTGCCAGCAGCTTAGCTCTAGGATACTCCTACGAGCAGTACTTC. The gene calls are TRBV7-9 and TRBJ2-7; D not certain. Trimming stripped 0 bases from V and 0 bases from J, with 9 bases between. This CDR3 is built from 15 residues. From germline, CDR1 is SEHNR and CDR2 FQNEAQ (reference sequence). Complete variable domain (other parts from reference TRBV7-9 and TRBJ2-7): DTGVSQNPRHKITKRGQNVTFRCDPISEHNRLYWYRQTLGQGPEFLTYFQNEAQLEKSRLLSDRFSAERPKGSFSTLEIQRTEQGDSAMYLCASSLALGYSYEQYFGPGTRLTVT.